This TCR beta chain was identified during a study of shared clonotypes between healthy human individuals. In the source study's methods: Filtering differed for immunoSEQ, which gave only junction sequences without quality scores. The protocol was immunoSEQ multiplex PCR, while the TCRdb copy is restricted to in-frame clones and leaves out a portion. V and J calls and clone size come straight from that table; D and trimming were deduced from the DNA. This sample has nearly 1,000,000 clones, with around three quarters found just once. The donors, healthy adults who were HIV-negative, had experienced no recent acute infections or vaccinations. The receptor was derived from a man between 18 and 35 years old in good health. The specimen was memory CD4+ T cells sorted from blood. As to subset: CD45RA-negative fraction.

The CDR3 reads CASSLVVSGRDTQYF. The CDR3 DNA is TGTGCCAGCAGCTTAGTGGTGAGCGGGAGAGATACGCAGTATTTT. The chain has TRBV7-2 and TRBJ2-3; the match to TRBD2 covers 8 bases. V was clipped by 1 base and J by 5 bases; unmatched bases: 5. This CDR3 comprises 15 residues. CDR1 is SGHTA, CDR2 FQGNSA, per germline.